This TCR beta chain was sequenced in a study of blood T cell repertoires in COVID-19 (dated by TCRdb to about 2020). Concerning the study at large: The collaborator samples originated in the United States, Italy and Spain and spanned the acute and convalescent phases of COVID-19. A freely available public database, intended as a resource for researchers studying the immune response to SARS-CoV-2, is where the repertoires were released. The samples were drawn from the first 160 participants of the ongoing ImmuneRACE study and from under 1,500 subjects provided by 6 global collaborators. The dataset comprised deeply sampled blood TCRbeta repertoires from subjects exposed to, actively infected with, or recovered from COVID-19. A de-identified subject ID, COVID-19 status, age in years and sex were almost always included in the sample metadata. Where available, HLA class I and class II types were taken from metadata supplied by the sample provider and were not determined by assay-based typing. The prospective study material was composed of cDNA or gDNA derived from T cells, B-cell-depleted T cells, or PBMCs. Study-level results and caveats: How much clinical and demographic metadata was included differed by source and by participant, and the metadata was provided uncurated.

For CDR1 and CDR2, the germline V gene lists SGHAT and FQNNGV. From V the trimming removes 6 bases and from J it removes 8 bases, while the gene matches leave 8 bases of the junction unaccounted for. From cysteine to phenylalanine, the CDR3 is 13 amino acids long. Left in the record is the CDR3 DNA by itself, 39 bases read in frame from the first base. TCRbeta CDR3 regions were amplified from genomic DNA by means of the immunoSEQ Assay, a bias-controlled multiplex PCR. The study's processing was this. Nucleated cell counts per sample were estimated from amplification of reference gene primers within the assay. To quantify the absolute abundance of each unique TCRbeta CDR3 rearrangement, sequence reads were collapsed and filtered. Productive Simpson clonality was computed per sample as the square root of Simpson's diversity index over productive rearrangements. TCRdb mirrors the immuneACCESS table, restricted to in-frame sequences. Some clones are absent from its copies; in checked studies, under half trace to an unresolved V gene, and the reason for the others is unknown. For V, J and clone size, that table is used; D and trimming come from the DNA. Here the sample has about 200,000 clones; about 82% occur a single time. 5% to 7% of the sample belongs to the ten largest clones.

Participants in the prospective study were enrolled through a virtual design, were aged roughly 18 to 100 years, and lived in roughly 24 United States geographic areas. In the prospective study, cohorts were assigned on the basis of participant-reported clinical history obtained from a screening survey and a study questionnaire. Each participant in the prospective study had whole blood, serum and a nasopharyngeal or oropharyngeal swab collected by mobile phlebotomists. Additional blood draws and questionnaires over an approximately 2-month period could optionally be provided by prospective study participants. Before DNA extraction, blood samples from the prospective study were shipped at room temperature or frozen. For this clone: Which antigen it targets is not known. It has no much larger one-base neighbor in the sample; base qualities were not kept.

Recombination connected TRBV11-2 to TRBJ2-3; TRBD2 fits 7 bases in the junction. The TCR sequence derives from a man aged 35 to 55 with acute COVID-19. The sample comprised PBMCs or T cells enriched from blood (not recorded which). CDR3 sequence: CASRTSPGGTQYF. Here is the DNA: TGTGCCAGCAGAACTAGCCCGGGGGGTACGCAGTATTTT.